The clone carrying this T cell receptor (beta chain) was seen just once. TCRdb re-derived calls from the 5' RACE reads in MiXCR, one entry per CDR3 protein. The sample has 250,000 to 350,000 distinct CDR3 sequences; roughly 20% are singletons. The data stem from a study of CD8 T cells in ankylosing spondylitis. Germline V gene sequence: CDR1 MDHEN, CDR2 SYDVKM. The V end lost 4 bases, the J end lost 8 bases, and 15 bases lay between the germline ends. This CDR3 is 14 amino acids long. This sequence was found in a male donor with ankylosing spondylitis or in good health (not recorded which). The chain uses TRBV28 and TRBJ2-1, with D perhaps TRBD2 (7 bases). The sample consisted of blood, either unsorted or a sorted T cell fraction (not recorded which). Written as DNA, the CDR3 is TGTGCCAGCAGTTCGGGGGGCTCGGCAGATGAGCAGTTCTTC. Translation: CASSSGGSADEQFF.